Listed here are 18 T cell receptor beta chains from one sample, sequenced in a study of blood T cell repertoires in COVID-19. Clones were sequenced by immunoSEQ multiplex PCR, and TCRdb holds only the in-frame ones, with some missing. The sample holds roughly 240,000 clones; around 90% are singletons and the top ten take just over 0.85%. The sequenced sample consisted of PBMCs or T cells enriched from blood (not recorded which). The receptors come from a man in his fifties or sixties who had been exposed to COVID-19.

The chain carries TRBV29-1 and TRBJ2-7, with D unresolved. The V gene lost 7 bases and the J gene lost 1 base, with 11 bases spanning the gap. The CDR3 contains 12 residues. Germline CDR1 is SQVTM and CDR2 is ANQGSEA. CDR3 DNA sequence: TGCAGCGCGATGGGCAAATCCTACGAGCAGTACTTC. Translation gives CSAMGKSYEQYF.

This rearrangement joins TRBV7-2 to TRBJ1-2; possible D gene TRBD1, 5 bases. The germline V and J ends were trimmed by 2 bases and 4 bases, with 14 bases remaining between them. The CDR3 loop spans 15 amino acids. The germline V gene has CDR1 SGHTA and CDR2 FQGNSA. In DNA form, the CDR3 reads TGTGCCAGCAGCTTAACAGGCGGAACTTCCTATGGCTACACCTTC. Protein sequence: CASSLTGGTSYGYTF. Full variable domain (rest looked up from reference TRBV7-2 and TRBJ1-2): GAGVSQSPSNKVTEKGKDVELRCDPISGHTALYWYRQSLGQGLEFLIYFQGNSAPDKSGLPSDRFSAERTGGSVSTLTIQRTQQEDSAVYLCASSLTGGTSYGYTFGSGTRLTVV.

The chain has TRBV5-1 and TRBJ2-3; D is possibly TRBD1 (5 bases). Trimming took 1 base from V and 1 from J, leaving 10 bases between them. This CDR3 has 15 amino acids. Germline V gene lookup returns CDR1 SGHRS and CDR2 YFSETQ. The CDR3 protein is CASSLSPRGTDTQYF. The CDR3 nucleotides are TGCGCCAGCAGCTTGAGTCCCAGGGGCACAGATACGCAGTATTTT.

This clone turned up a few times. The chain recombines TRBV19 with TRBJ1-1, with TRBD1 as a possible D gene (5 bases). V gave up 3 bases and J gave up 4 bases, with 15 bases separating them. The germline gives CDR1 LNHDA, CDR2 SQIVND (reference sequence). The CDR3 is 15 residues long. CDR3 amino acids: CASSIGGDWVTEAFF. CDR3 bases: TGTGCCAGTAGTATCGGGGGGGATTGGGTCACTGAAGCTTTCTTT.

The CDR3 sequence is CASSLRGSGSDTQYF. CDR3 DNA sequence: TGTGCCAGCTCACTCAGGGGGTCTGGGTCAGATACGCAGTATTTT. This chain links TRBV18 with TRBJ2-3; 7 bases map to TRBD1. Germline CDR1 and CDR2: KGHSH and LQKENI. V trimming: 4 bases; J trimming: 4 bases; junction bases outside the gene matches: 8. The CDR3 totals 15 residues.

This clone was found once. The rearrangement links TRBV6-5 to TRBJ1-4, with D perhaps TRBD1 (6 bases). The CDR3 length is 13 residues. Germline CDR1 is MNHEY and CDR2 is SVGAGI. With 6 bases removed from V and 7 bases from J, the gap between germline ends came to 12 bases. The CDR3 loop is CASSRGEGEKLFF. DNA for the CDR3: TGTGCCAGCAGCAGGGGCGAGGGTGAAAAACTGTTTTTT.

J is TRBJ2-5 and V is TRBV5-1; D is unresolved. Trimming removed 4 bases at V and 3 bases at J, with 10 bases between. The CDR3 is 13 residues long. The germline CDR1 and CDR2 sequences are SGHRS and YFSETQ. The CDR3 DNA reads as TGCGCCAGCAGCGCTGCGGCGGAAGAGACCCAGTACTTC. The encoded protein is CASSAAAEETQYF.

This clone was seen once. The chain links TRBV7-9 to TRBJ2-2, with D possibly TRBD1 on 6 matching bases. CDR1 SEHNR and CDR2 FQNEAQ come from the germline V gene (reference sequence). The CDR3 length is 18 residues. V lost 4 bases to trimming and J lost 0 bases, with 18 bases between them. In DNA form, the CDR3 reads TGTGCCAGCAGCTCCCGACCAGGACAGCTCGCGAACACCGGGGAGCTGTTTTTT. Protein: CASSSRPGQLANTGELFF.

This chain links TRBV30 with TRBJ2-3, with 14 bases matching TRBD2. The trim removed 8 bases at V and 5 bases at J, leaving 6 bases unmatched. Germline V CDR1 and CDR2: GTSNPN, SVGIG (reference sequence). The CDR3 totals 14 residues. The CDR3 DNA reads TGTGCCCTGCGACTAGCGGGGGGGGGAGATACGCAGTATTTT. Its translation is CALRLAGGGDTQYF.

The chain has TRBV30 and TRBJ1-1; no firm D call. This CDR3 region has 12 residues. V was clipped by 0 bases and J by 8 bases, with 10 bases between them. The germline V gene has CDR1 GTSNPN and CDR2 SVGIG (reference sequence). CDR3 bases: TGTGCCTGGAGTGTACGCGTCCGCGAAGCTTTCTTT. Translating it yields CAWSVRVREAFF.

The rearrangement links TRBV4-1 to TRBJ1-2; 8 bases map to TRBD1. In germline, CDR1 is MGHRA, CDR2 YSYEKL. V was clipped by 4 bases and J by 4 bases; unmatched bases: 8. The CDR3 loop spans 15 amino acids. The CDR3 protein is CASSRADRGGYGYTF. The DNA for the CDR3 is TGCGCCAGCAGCCGAGCCGACAGGGGAGGCTATGGCTACACCTTC.

This CDR3 reads CASSERGEGYEQFF. DNA for the CDR3: TGTGCCAGCAGTGAGCGGGGGGAGGGGTATGAGCAGTTCTTC. The V gene is TRBV2, the J gene TRBJ2-1, with TRBD2 matching over 8 bases. The junction had 6 bases not matched to a gene; V was cut back by 3 bases and J by 8 bases. In germline, CDR1 is SNHLY, CDR2 FYNNEI. This CDR3 comprises 14 residues. Drawing the rest from reference TRBV2 and TRBJ2-1, the complete variable domain is EPEVTQTPSHQVTQMGQEVILRCVPISNHLYFYWYRQILGQKVEFLVSFYNNEISEKSEIFDDQFSVERPDGSNFTLKIRSTKLEDSAMYFCASSERGEGYEQFFGPGTRLTVL.

In nucleotides, the CDR3 is TGTGCCAGCGGACAGGGTCTGAACACTGAAGCTTTCTTT. Amino acids: CASGQGLNTEAFF. The V and J genes are TRBV18 and TRBJ1-1, with TRBD1 identical over 8 bases. V shed 8 bases, J shed 0 bases, and the junction held 2 bases outside the gene matches. CDR1 KGHSH and CDR2 LQKENI come from the germline V gene. The CDR3 has 13 amino acids. Full variable domain (missing parts from reference TRBV18 and TRBJ1-1): NAGVMQNPRHLVRRRGQEARLRCSPMKGHSHVYWYRQLPEEGLKFMVYLQKENIIDESGMPKERFSAEFPKEGPSILRIQQVVRGDSAAYFCASGQGLNTEAFFGQGTRLTVV.

In its sample, this clone was seen a few times. The chain links TRBV6-5 to TRBJ2-2, with D perhaps matching TRBD2 (7 bases). The V gene's germline CDR1 is MNHEY and CDR2 SVGAGI. The germline V and J ends were trimmed by 7 bases and 5 bases, with 14 bases remaining between them. The length of the CDR3 is 14 residues. The CDR3 sequence is CASNRGAGTGELFF. The DNA for the CDR3 is TGTGCCAGCAACCGGGGGGCGGGTACCGGGGAGCTGTTTTTT.

The chain employs TRBV6-1 and TRBJ1-6; D not certain. The ends were cut back, 1 base at V and 9 bases at J, with 16 bases in the middle. The length of the CDR3 is 16 residues. Germline CDR1 reads MNHNS; CDR2 reads SASEGT. The CDR3 loop is CASSEVVARAGSPLHF. CDR3 nucleotides: TGTGCCAGCAGTGAAGTCGTCGCTCGGGCGGGTTCACCCCTCCACTTT.

This chain connects TRBV18 to TRBJ1-2, with 8 nucleotides matching TRBD1. The germline gives CDR1 KGHSH, CDR2 LQKENI. Germline trimming cut 5 bases from V and 8 bases from J; bases unmatched to any gene: 13. The CDR3 has 15 residues. CDR3: CASSIAGTGPSGYTF. CDR3 DNA sequence: TGTGCCAGCTCAATAGCCGGGACAGGCCCCAGCGGCTACACCTTC.

The chain has TRBV19 and TRBJ1-6; TRBD1 is a possible D gene (6 bases). V dropped 6 bases and J dropped 5 bases, with 11 bases sitting between them. The CDR3 contains 14 residues. Looked up from germline, CDR1 is LNHDA and CDR2 is SQIVND (reference sequence). The CDR3 reads CASRNRAHNSPLHF. The CDR3 DNA follows: TGTGCCAGTAGAAACAGGGCCCATAATTCACCCCTCCACTTT.

This clone was counted a single time. The chain uses TRBV12-3 or TRBV12-4 and TRBJ1-1; the D is unclear. Trimming stripped 8 bases from V and 4 bases from J, with 14 bases between. CDR3 length equals 13 residues. The CDR3 nucleotides are TGTGCCAGCCAGTACACCGAGGGCACTGAAGCTTTCTTT. It encodes CASQYTEGTEAFF.